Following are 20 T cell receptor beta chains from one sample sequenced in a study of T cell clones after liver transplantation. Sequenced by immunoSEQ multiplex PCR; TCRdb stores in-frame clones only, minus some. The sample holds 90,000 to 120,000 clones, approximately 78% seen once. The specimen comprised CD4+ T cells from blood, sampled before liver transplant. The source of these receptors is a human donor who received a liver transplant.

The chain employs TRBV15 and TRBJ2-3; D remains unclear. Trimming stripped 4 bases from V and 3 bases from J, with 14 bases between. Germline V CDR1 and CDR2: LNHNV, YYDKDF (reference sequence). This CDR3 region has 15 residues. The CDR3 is CATSIERLGTDTQYF. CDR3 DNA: TGTGCCACCAGCATCGAACGGCTAGGAACAGATACGCAGTATTTT. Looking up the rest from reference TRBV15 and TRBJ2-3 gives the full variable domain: DAMVIQNPRYQVTQFGKPVTLSCSQTLNHNVMYWYQQKSSQAPKLLFHYYDKDFNNEADTPDNFQSRRPNTSFCFLDIRSPGLGDTAMYLCATSIERLGTDTQYFGPGTRLTVL.

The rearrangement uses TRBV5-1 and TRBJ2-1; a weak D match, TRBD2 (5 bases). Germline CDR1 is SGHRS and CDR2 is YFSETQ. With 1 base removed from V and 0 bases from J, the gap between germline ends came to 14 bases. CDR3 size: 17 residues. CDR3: CASSLSASRSSYNEQFF. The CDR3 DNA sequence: TGCGCCAGCAGCTTGTCGGCTAGCCGGAGCTCCTACAATGAGCAGTTCTTC.

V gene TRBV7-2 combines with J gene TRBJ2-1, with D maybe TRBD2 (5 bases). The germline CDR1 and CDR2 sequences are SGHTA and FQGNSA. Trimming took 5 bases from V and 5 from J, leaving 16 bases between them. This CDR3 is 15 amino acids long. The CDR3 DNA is TGTGCCAGCAGCCCGCAGGACCCGGGGAACAATGAGCAGTTCTTC. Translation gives CASSPQDPGNNEQFF.

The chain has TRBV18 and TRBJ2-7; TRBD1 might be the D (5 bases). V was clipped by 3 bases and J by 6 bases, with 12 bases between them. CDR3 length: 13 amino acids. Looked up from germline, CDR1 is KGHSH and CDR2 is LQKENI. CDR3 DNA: TGTGCCAGCTCACCGCCGCAGGGCCCCGAGCAGTACTTC. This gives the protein CASSPPQGPEQYF.

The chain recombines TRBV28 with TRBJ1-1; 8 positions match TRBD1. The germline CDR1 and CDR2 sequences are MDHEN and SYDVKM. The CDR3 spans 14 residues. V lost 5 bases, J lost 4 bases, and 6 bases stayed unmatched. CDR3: CASSLPQGATEAFF. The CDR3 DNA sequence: TGTGCCAGCAGTCTCCCGCAGGGGGCCACTGAAGCTTTCTTT.

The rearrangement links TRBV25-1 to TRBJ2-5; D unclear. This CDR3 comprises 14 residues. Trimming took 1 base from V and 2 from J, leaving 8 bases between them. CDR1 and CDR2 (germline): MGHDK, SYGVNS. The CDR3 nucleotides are TGTGCCAGCAGTGAATCCACGGTTCAAGAGACCCAGTACTTC. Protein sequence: CASSESTVQETQYF.

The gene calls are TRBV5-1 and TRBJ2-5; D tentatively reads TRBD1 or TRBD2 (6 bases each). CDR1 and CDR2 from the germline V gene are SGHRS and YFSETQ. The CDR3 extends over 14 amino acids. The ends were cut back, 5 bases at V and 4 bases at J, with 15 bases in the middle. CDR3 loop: CASRLQGGGETQYF. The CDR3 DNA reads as TGCGCCAGCAGACTACAGGGAGGTGGAGAGACCCAGTACTTC.

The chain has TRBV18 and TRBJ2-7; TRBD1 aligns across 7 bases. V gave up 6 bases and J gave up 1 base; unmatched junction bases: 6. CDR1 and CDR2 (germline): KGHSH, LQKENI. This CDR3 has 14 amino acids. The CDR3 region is CASSKPGQSYEQYF. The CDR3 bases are TGTGCCAGCTCGAAACCGGGACAGTCCTACGAGCAGTACTTC.

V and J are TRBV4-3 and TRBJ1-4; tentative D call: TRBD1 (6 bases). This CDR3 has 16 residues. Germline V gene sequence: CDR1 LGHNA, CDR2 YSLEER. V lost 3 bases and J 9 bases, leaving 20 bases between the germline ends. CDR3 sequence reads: CASSQEEGGSTKKLFF. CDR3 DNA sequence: TGCGCCAGCAGCCAGGAAGAAGGGGGAAGTACTAAAAAACTGTTTTTT.

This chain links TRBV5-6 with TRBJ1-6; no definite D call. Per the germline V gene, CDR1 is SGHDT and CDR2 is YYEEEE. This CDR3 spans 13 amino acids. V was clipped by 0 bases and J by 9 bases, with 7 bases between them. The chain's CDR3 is CASSLAPGSPLHF. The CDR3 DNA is TGTGCCAGCAGCTTGGCCCCCGGTTCACCCCTCCACTTT.

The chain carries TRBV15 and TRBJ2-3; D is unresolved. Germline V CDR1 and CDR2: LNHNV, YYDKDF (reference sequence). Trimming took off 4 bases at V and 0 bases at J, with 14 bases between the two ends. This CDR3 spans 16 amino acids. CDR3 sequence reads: CATSIGRADSTDTQYF. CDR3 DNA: TGTGCCACCAGCATAGGTAGAGCTGATAGCACAGATACGCAGTATTTT.

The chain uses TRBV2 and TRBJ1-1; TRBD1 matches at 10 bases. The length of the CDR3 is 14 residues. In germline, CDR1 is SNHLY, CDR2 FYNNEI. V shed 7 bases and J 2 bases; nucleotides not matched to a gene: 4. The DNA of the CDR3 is TGTGCCAGCACCCGGACAGGGGGAAACACTGAAGCTTTCTTT. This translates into CASTRTGGNTEAFF.

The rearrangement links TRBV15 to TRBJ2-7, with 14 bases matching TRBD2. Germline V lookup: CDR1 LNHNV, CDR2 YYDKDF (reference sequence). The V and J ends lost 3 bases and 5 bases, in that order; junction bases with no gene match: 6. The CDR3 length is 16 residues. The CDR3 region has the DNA TGTGCCACCAGCAGGGGGACTAGCGGGAGCGACAACGAGCAGTACTTC. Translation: CATSRGTSGSDNEQYF.

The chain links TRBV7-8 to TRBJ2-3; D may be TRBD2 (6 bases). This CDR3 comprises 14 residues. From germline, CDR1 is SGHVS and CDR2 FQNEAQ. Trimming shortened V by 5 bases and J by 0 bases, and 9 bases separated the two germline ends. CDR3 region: CASSLSGSTDTQYF. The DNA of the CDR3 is TGTGCCAGCAGCCTCAGCGGGAGCACAGATACGCAGTATTTT.

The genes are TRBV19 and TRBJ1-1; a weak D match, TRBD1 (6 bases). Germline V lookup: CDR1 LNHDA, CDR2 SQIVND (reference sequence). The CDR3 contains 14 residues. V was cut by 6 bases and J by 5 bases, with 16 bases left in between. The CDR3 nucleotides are TGTGCCAGTAGGGTGGGGGCGAGAGGGACTGAAGCTTTCTTT. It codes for CASRVGARGTEAFF.

The CDR3 loop reads CATSRDRWGPTTNEKLFF. Written as DNA, the CDR3 is TGTGCCACCAGCAGAGATCGATGGGGCCCGACAACTAATGAAAAACTGTTTTTT. This rearrangement joins TRBV15 to TRBJ1-4; the D gene is possibly TRBD1 (5 bases). The CDR3 sequence is 18 residues long. Trimming removed 0 bases at V and 0 bases at J, with 14 bases between. The germline V gene has CDR1 LNHNV and CDR2 YYDKDF (reference sequence).

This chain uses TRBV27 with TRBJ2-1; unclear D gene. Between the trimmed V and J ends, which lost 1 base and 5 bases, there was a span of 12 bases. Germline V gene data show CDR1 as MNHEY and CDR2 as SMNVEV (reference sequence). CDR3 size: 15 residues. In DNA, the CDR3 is TGTGCCAGCAGTTTATTCCCCCTTACCAACAATGAGCAGTTCTTC. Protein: CASSLFPLTNNEQFF.

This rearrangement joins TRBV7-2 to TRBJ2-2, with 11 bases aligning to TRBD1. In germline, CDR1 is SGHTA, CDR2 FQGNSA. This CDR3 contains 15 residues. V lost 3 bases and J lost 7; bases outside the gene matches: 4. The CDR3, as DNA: TGTGCCAGCAGCTTCGGACAGGGGGCTAACGGGGAGCTGTTTTTT. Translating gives CASSFGQGANGELFF.

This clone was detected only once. The CDR3 loop reads CASSTGAYEQYF. Here the CDR3 DNA reads TGCGCCAGCAGCACCGGGGCCTACGAGCAGTACTTC. V gene TRBV5-1 combines with J gene TRBJ2-7, with D perhaps matching TRBD2 (5 bases). V gave up 4 bases and J gave up 2 bases, with 7 bases separating them. This CDR3 comprises 12 residues. Germline CDR1 and CDR2: SGHRS and YFSETQ.

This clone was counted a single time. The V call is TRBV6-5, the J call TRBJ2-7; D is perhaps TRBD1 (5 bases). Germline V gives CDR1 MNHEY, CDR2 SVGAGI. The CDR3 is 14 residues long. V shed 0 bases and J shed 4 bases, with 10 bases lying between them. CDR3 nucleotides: TGTGCCAGCAGTTACTCGTTAAAGGGGTACGAGCAGTACTTC. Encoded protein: CASSYSLKGYEQYF.